The entry that follows covers one T cell receptor (beta chain) sequence. What it binds is unknown. At one of its ends the junction is not consistent with the germline gene, which may arise from a read error. The data originate from a study of graft-versus-host responses after intestinal transplantation. Broader study findings: Allograft graft-versus-host to host-versus-graft clonal ratios ran high in patients with graft-donor T cell macrochimerism. Detected in recipient marrow were GvH clones, some of which were first observed in ileum or blood.

Sequenced by immunoSEQ multiplex PCR; TCRdb stores in-frame clones only, minus some. Of around 100,000 clones listed, roughly 93% are singletons. Germline CDR1 is SEHNR and CDR2 is FQNEAQ (reference sequence). The CDR3 sequence is 18 residues long. The sequence came from a human donor who received an intestinal transplant. Sequenced here: unstimulated CD8+ T cells sorted from spleen or lymph node cells, sampled before intestinal transplant. This chain uses TRBV7-9 with TRBJ1-3; perhaps TRBD1 as D (5 bases). CDR3: CASSLGVAGIRKRNTIYF. CDR3 nucleotides: TGTGCCAGCAGTTTAGGGGTGGCTGGAATCCGCAAAAGAAACACCATATATTTT.